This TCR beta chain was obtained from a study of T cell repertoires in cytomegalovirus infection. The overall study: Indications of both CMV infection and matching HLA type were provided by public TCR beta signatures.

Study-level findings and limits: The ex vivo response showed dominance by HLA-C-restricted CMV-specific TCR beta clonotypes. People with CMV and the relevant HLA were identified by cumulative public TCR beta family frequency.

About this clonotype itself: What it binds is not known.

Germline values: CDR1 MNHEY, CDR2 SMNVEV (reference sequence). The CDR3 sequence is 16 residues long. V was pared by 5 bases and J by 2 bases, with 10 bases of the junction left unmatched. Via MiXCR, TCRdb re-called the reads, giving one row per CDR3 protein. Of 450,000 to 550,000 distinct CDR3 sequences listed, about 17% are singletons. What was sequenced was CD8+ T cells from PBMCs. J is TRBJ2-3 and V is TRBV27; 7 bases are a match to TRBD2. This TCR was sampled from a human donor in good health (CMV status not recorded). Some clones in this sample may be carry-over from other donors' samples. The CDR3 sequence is CASSPARGESTDTQYF. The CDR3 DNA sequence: TGTGCCAGCAGTCCCGCACGGGGGGAGTCCACAGATACGCAGTATTTT.